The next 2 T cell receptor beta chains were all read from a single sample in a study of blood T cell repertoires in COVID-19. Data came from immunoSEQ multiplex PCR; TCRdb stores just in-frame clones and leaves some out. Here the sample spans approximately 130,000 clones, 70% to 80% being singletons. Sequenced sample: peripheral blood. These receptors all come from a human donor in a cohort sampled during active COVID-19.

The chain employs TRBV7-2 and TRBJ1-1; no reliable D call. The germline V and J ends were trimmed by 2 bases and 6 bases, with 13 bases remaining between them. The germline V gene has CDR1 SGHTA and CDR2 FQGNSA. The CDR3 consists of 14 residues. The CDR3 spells CASSLFEGGAEAFF. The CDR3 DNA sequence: TGTGCCAGCAGCTTATTCGAGGGTGGAGCTGAAGCTTTCTTT.

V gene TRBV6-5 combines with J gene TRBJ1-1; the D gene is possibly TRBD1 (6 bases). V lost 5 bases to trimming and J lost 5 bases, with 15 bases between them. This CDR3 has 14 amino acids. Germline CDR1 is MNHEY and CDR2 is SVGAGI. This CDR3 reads CASSRSGVGTEAFF. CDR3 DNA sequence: TGTGCCAGCAGTAGGTCAGGGGTGGGGACTGAAGCTTTCTTT.